Shown below are 23 T cell receptor beta chains from a single sample sequenced in a study of T-cell memory formation after mild COVID-19. TCRdb processed the 5' RACE reads anew with MiXCR; each CDR3 protein has one entry. This table has about 340,000 distinct CDR3 sequences, approximately 14% appearing once. The specimen sequenced was PBMCs or a T cell subset sorted from them (not recorded which). These receptors originate from a man between 18 and 35 years old who had mild COVID-19 (a few samples of this study predate the infection). Cell type and time point are not known.

This clonotype has more than one count but fewer than ten. This sequence joins TRBV7-2 and TRBJ1-1, with D possibly TRBD1 on 5 matching bases. Germline values: CDR1 SGHTA, CDR2 FQGNSA. There are 16 residues in the CDR3. With 3 bases removed from V and 4 bases from J, the gap between germline ends came to 18 bases. CDR3 protein: CASSFFGAAVGTEAFF. In DNA, the CDR3 is TGTGCCAGCAGCTTTTTCGGGGCGGCGGTAGGCACTGAAGCTTTCTTT.

A few counts support this clonotype. The chain employs TRBV30 and TRBJ1-2; D call uncertain. Trimming removed 0 bases from V and 2 bases from J, with 10 bases in between. The CDR3 is 14 residues long. Germline V gives CDR1 GTSNPN, CDR2 SVGIG (reference sequence). CDR3 sequence: CAWSVLGINYGYTF. The DNA for the CDR3 is TGTGCCTGGAGTGTCCTTGGTATCAACTATGGCTACACCTTC.

This clonotype was observed a handful of times. The chain joins TRBV5-1 to TRBJ1-5, with no clear D. This CDR3 region has 16 residues. Germline lookup yields CDR1 SGHRS and CDR2 YFSETQ. The ends were cut back, 1 base at V and 4 bases at J, with 15 bases in the middle. The chain's CDR3 is CASSLNGAGFNQPQHF. CDR3 nucleotide sequence: TGCGCCAGCAGCTTGAACGGTGCGGGGTTTAATCAGCCCCAGCATTTT.

This chain uses TRBV6-1 with TRBJ1-2; D gene ambiguous. The CDR3 is 15 amino acids. In germline, CDR1 is MNHNS, CDR2 SASEGT. The germline V and J ends were trimmed by 7 bases and 5 bases, with 20 bases remaining between them. The CDR3 sequence is CASTSKLGSPYGYTF. In DNA, the CDR3 is TGTGCCAGCACCTCCAAGTTGGGGTCCCCGTATGGCTACACCTTC.

CDR3 in DNA: TGCGCCAGCAGCTTGGGCGACAGGGGTGGGCAGTTCTTC. This encodes CASSLGDRGGQFF. The chain is built from TRBV5-1 and TRBJ2-1; the match to TRBD1 covers 8 bases. The germline V gene encodes CDR1 SGHRS and CDR2 YFSETQ. V trimming: 0 bases; J trimming: 12 bases; junction bases outside the gene matches: 5. This CDR3 has 13 residues.

The table lists this clonotype with a few counts. The chain combines TRBV7-8 with TRBJ2-7; D remains ambiguous. The germline gives CDR1 SGHVS, CDR2 FQNEAQ. The V gene lost 0 bases and the J gene lost 5 bases, with 14 bases spanning the gap. This CDR3 contains 15 residues. In nucleotides, the CDR3 is TGTGCCAGCAGCTTAGCCCCCGGCAGGAGCCACGAGCAGTACTTC. The encoded protein is CASSLAPGRSHEQYF.

The rearrangement links TRBV4-3 to TRBJ2-1; 7 bases align to TRBD1. J lost 5 bases, V lost 4 bases, and 11 bases had no gene match. Germline CDR1 reads LGHNA; CDR2 reads YSLEER. The CDR3 totals 16 residues. Written as DNA, the CDR3 is TGCGCCAGCAGCCGAGGACCGGGACAGTTCAACAATGAGCAGTTCTTC. It encodes CASSRGPGQFNNEQFF.

The sample holds a few counts of this clonotype. V usage is TRBV7-8 and J usage is TRBJ2-3; 13 bases are a match to TRBD2. The CDR3 contains 15 residues. The V segment lost 6 bases and the J segment 5 bases; nucleotides outside the gene matches: 5. Looked up from germline, CDR1 is SGHVS and CDR2 is FQNEAQ. As DNA, the CDR3 is TGTGCCAGCAGACGACTAGCGGGGGGCCGAGATACGCAGTATTTT. Residues: CASRRLAGGRDTQYF.

The gene calls are TRBV6-1 and TRBJ1-6; no clear D. V was shortened by 4 bases and J by 2 bases, with 12 bases between the two germline ends. This CDR3 region has 16 residues. The germline V gene has CDR1 MNHNS and CDR2 SASEGT. The CDR3 DNA is TGTGCCAGCAGTGCTCGGGGATCCCCCTATAATTCACCCCTCCACTTT. Translation: CASSARGSPYNSPLHF.

In this sample, this clonotype turned up a few times. The chain links TRBV27 to TRBJ2-6, with a tentative D call TRBD2 (6 bases). The length of the CDR3 is 16 residues. In germline, CDR1 is MNHEY, CDR2 SMNVEV (reference sequence). Trimming stripped 3 bases from V and 2 bases from J, with 11 bases between. The CDR3 coding sequence is TGTGCCAGCAGTTTGGAGGGCAGGGCTGGGGCCAACGTCCTGACTTTC. It specifies CASSLEGRAGANVLTF.

In this sample, this clonotype turned up a few times. The gene calls are TRBV5-1 and TRBJ2-5, with 9 bases aligning to TRBD2. The CDR3 runs to 15 residues. Germline CDR1 SGHRS, CDR2 YFSETQ. The ends lost 0 bases at V and 3 bases at J; junction bases unmatched: 3. The CDR3 spells CASSLAVAGEETQYF. In DNA, the CDR3 is TGCGCCAGCAGCTTGGCGGTAGCGGGGGAAGAGACCCAGTACTTC.

The chain recombines TRBV5-1 with TRBJ1-1, with 10 bases aligning to TRBD1. Germline-derived CDR1 and CDR2 are SGHRS and YFSETQ. Trimming cost V 5 bases and J 3 bases; bases outside gene matches: 16. The CDR3 has 18 residues. This CDR3 is CASRAPGQGLRRDTEAFF. The CDR3 DNA is TGCGCCAGCAGGGCGCCGGGACAGGGGTTAAGGAGGGACACTGAAGCTTTCTTT.

CDR3 bases: TGTGCCAGCTCACCACCGGGTTCAGGGAAAAATAGGGCTTTCTTT. This translates into CASSPPGSGKNRAFF. The rearrangement uses TRBV18 and TRBJ1-1; the D gene is possibly TRBD1 (5 bases). CDR1 is KGHSH, CDR2 LQKENI, per germline. CDR3 length: 15 amino acids. The V end was cut by 0 bases, the J end by 11 bases, with 19 bases between.

There are many counts of this clonotype. The V gene is TRBV20-1, the J gene TRBJ2-5, with 9 bases identical to TRBD2. J was trimmed by 4 bases and V by 7 bases; bases with no gene match: 10. Germline loops: CDR1 DFQATT, CDR2 SNEGSKA (reference sequence). The CDR3 sequence is 14 residues long. The CDR3 DNA is TGCAGTGTCCTTAGCGGGGGTAACGGAGAGACCCAGTACTTC. Protein: CSVLSGGNGETQYF.

This clonotype appeared a few times. The V and J genes are TRBV7-2 and TRBJ2-5; D might be TRBD2 (6 bases). Trimming stripped 8 bases from V and 4 bases from J, with 14 bases between. In germline, CDR1 is SGHTA, CDR2 FQGNSA. CDR3 length equals 13 residues. The CDR3 region is CASLASLRETQYF. CDR3 bases: TGTGCCAGCCTAGCGTCCTTGCGAGAGACCCAGTACTTC.

A few counts support this clonotype. The rearrangement joins TRBV20-1 to TRBJ1-6; D gene ambiguous. The V end was cut by 1 base, the J end by 7 bases, with 8 bases between. The germline V gene encodes CDR1 DFQATT and CDR2 SNEGSKA (reference sequence). CDR3 length: 13 residues. Here the CDR3 reads CSARVSGNSPLHF. The DNA for the CDR3 is TGCAGTGCTAGAGTCAGTGGGAATTCACCCCTCCACTTT.

This clonotype has at least ten counts. V is TRBV6-5 and J is TRBJ1-2; D gene ambiguous. CDR1 is MNHEY and CDR2 is SVGAGI in the germline V gene. Trimming stripped 6 bases from V and 3 bases from J, with 17 bases between. This CDR3 has 15 amino acids. CDR3 bases: TGTGCCAGCAGCCCTTCACGCCGAGGCTACTATGGCTACACCTTC. Its protein product is CASSPSRRGYYGYTF.

This clonotype was counted only a few times. The chain's CDR3 is CASSQEALRVLGRTEAFF. CDR3 nucleotide sequence: TGTGCCAGCAGCCAAGAGGCTTTAAGGGTCCTGGGGAGGACTGAAGCTTTCTTT. The chain joins TRBV4-2 to TRBJ1-1, with D uncertain. This CDR3 is built from 18 residues. The germline V gene has CDR1 LGHNA and CDR2 YNFKEQ. The V and J ends lost 0 bases and 5 bases respectively, with 22 bases between them.

In this sample, this clonotype turned up a few times. The chain links TRBV12-3 or TRBV12-4 to TRBJ1-1; D possibly corresponds to TRBD1 (5 bases). The V gene lost 0 bases and the J gene lost 6 bases, with 11 bases spanning the gap. The CDR3 contains 14 residues. The CDR3 sequence is CASSLAAWDAEAFF. In nucleotides, the CDR3 is TGTGCCAGCAGTTTAGCGGCATGGGACGCTGAAGCTTTCTTT.

This clonotype was recorded a few times. This chain uses TRBV20-1 with TRBJ2-2; possible D gene TRBD2, 6 bases. V was pared by 5 bases and J by 4 bases, with 11 bases between. The germline gives CDR1 DFQATT, CDR2 SNEGSKA (reference sequence). The length of the CDR3 is 13 residues. CDR3 residues: CSAPFSGTGELFF. DNA for the CDR3: TGCAGTGCTCCTTTTAGCGGCACCGGGGAGCTGTTTTTT.

At least ten counts were recorded for this clonotype. The chain combines TRBV5-1 with TRBJ2-2, with 7 positions matching TRBD1. V gave up 1 base and J gave up 4 bases; unmatched junction bases: 7. Germline values: CDR1 SGHRS, CDR2 YFSETQ. The CDR3 is made up of 16 amino acids. The CDR3 DNA is TGCGCCAGCAGCTTGTCTTCTCCAGGGGGCACCGGGGAGCTGTTTTTT. Protein product: CASSLSSPGGTGELFF.

This clonotype turned up a few times. This rearrangement joins TRBV7-9 to TRBJ1-1; D is unclear. Trimming cost V 3 bases and J 8 bases, with 10 bases left between them. CDR3 size: 12 residues. Germline V gives CDR1 SEHNR, CDR2 FQNEAQ (reference sequence). The DNA of the CDR3 is TGTGCCAGCAGCTTTTCCACCAACGAAGCTTTCTTT. Its translation is CASSFSTNEAFF. The variable domain in full, completed from reference TRBV7-9 and TRBJ1-1, reads DTGVSQNPRHKITKRGQNVTFRCDPISEHNRLYWYRQTLGQGPEFLTYFQNEAQLEKSRLLSDRFSAERPKGSFSTLEIQRTEQGDSAMYLCASSFSTNEAFFGQGTRLTVV.

This clonotype was found a few times. The chain employs TRBV7-9 and TRBJ2-1; no clear D. The CDR3 totals 15 residues. Trimming took off 5 bases at V and 4 bases at J, with 15 bases between the two ends. Germline CDR1 and CDR2: SEHNR and FQNEAQ (reference sequence). CDR3 DNA: TGTGCCAGCAGCGCCCGGACCGCGCTTTACAATGAGCAGTTCTTC. It encodes CASSARTALYNEQFF.